The 10 T cell receptor beta chains below come from one sample, sequenced in a study of cytomegalovirus exposure and HLA in healthy donors (TCRdb year 2017). The receptor library was made with the immunoSEQ multiplex PCR assay. For the multiplex PCR, a mixture combining 60 forward primers for TCR Vbeta segments and 13 reverse primers for TCR Jbeta segments was used. TCRdb limited this immuneACCESS table to in-frame rearrangements with V and J called. A share of clones is missing; checked studies link under half to unresolved V genes, and the rest is unexplained. In all, the sample holds about 130,000 clones, and 65% to 80% of those were seen once. Of the sample, over 1.5% falls within the top ten clones. The sample was PBMCs. Receptors were obtained from a woman between 40 and 55 years old in good health and CMV-seronegative.

This clone was recorded a few times. Additional DNA sequences in this sample encode the identical CDR3. The chain combines TRBV7-9 with TRBJ2-3, with a possible D match to TRBD2 (5 bases). The CDR3 covers 12 residues. Germline V CDR1 and CDR2: SEHNR, FQNEAQ (reference sequence). Trimming cost V 5 bases and J 5 bases, with 8 bases left between them. The CDR3 region has the DNA TGTGCCAGCAGCCCAGGAGGAGATACGCAGTATTTT. Protein: CASSPGGDTQYF.

The V and J genes are TRBV10-1 and TRBJ2-5; 8 nucleotides line up with TRBD1. The CDR3 covers 15 residues. After removal of 4 bases from V and 5 bases from J, the junction contained 9 bases not matched to a gene. Germline V gene data show CDR1 as WNHNN and CDR2 as SYGVQD (reference sequence). The CDR3 DNA is TGCGCCAGCAGTGCGCGCGGACAGGGAATGGAGACCCAGTACTTC. It specifies CASSARGQGMETQYF.

The V gene is TRBV6-6, the J gene TRBJ2-5; no reliable D call. CDR3 size: 15 residues. V lost 2 bases and J 0 bases, leaving 10 bases between the germline ends. Germline V gene sequence: CDR1 MNHNY, CDR2 SVGAGI (reference sequence). The CDR3 protein is CASSYAEVYQETQYF. For the CDR3, the DNA is TGTGCCAGCAGTTACGCGGAAGTGTACCAAGAGACCCAGTACTTC.

V usage is TRBV6-5 and J usage is TRBJ2-2, with D maybe TRBD1 (5 bases). Germline V lookup: CDR1 MNHEY, CDR2 SVGAGI. CDR3 length: 15 residues. Between the trimmed V and J ends, which lost 6 bases and 2 bases, there was a span of 13 bases. The CDR3 here is CASSREGQNTGELFF. The CDR3 DNA is TGTGCCAGCAGCAGGGAAGGACAAAACACCGGGGAGCTGTTTTTT.

The chain combines TRBV28 with TRBJ2-1; 8 bases line up with TRBD2. Trimming cost V 4 bases and J 7 bases; bases outside gene matches: 12. Germline V gene sequence: CDR1 MDHEN, CDR2 SYDVKM. This CDR3 region has 16 residues. The CDR3 region is CASSSPNMGLVNEQFF. The CDR3, as DNA: TGTGCCAGCAGTTCCCCCAATATGGGACTAGTAAATGAGCAGTTCTTC.

This rearrangement joins TRBV6-5 to TRBJ2-7; D call uncertain. The CDR3 length is 15 residues. Germline loops: CDR1 MNHEY, CDR2 SVGAGI. V was clipped by 6 bases and J by 0 bases, with 15 bases between them. Here the CDR3 reads CASSPRGTHSYEQYF. In DNA form, the CDR3 reads TGTGCCAGCAGCCCACGTGGCACCCACTCCTACGAGCAGTACTTC.

This sequence joins TRBV7-3 and TRBJ1-6; D is undetermined. V gave up 3 bases and J gave up 7 bases, with 7 bases separating them. The CDR3 is 13 amino acids. Germline CDR1 reads SGHTA; CDR2 reads FQGTGA. The CDR3 bases are TGTGCCAGCAGCTTGGGCCGGAATTCACCCCTCCACTTT. Amino acid sequence: CASSLGRNSPLHF.

This chain's CDR3 is CASSLASLAVQETQYF. Here the CDR3 DNA reads TGTGCCAGCAGCTTAGCTTCCCTGGCGGTCCAAGAGACCCAGTACTTC. This chain joins TRBV7-9 and TRBJ2-5; D is ambiguous. With 0 bases removed from V and 1 base from J, the gap between germline ends came to 12 bases. This CDR3 spans 16 amino acids. Germline values: CDR1 SEHNR, CDR2 FQNEAQ (reference sequence). Full variable domain (missing parts from reference TRBV7-9 and TRBJ2-5): DTGVSQNPRHKITKRGQNVTFRCDPISEHNRLYWYRQTLGQGPEFLTYFQNEAQLEKSRLLSDRFSAERPKGSFSTLEIQRTEQGDSAMYLCASSLASLAVQETQYFGPGTRLLVL.

The chain joins TRBV7-2 to TRBJ1-3, with 11 nucleotides matching TRBD1. CDR1 is SGHTA, CDR2 FQGNSA, per germline. After removal of 6 bases from V and 0 bases from J, the junction contained 4 bases not matched to a gene. The length of the CDR3 is 16 residues. CDR3 coding DNA: TGTGCCAGCAGATCAGGACAGGGGGCCTCTGGAAACACCATATATTTT. Its protein product is CASRSGQGASGNTIYF.

The chain is built from TRBV2 and TRBJ2-6; possible D gene TRBD1, 5 bases. V lost 9 bases and J 2 bases, leaving 17 bases between the germline ends. The CDR3 contains 16 residues. The germline gives CDR1 SNHLY, CDR2 FYNNEI. The DNA of the CDR3 is TGTGCCAGTACGAAAGGGGTAGGGACTGGGGCCAACGTCCTGACTTTC. Its protein product is CASTKGVGTGANVLTF.